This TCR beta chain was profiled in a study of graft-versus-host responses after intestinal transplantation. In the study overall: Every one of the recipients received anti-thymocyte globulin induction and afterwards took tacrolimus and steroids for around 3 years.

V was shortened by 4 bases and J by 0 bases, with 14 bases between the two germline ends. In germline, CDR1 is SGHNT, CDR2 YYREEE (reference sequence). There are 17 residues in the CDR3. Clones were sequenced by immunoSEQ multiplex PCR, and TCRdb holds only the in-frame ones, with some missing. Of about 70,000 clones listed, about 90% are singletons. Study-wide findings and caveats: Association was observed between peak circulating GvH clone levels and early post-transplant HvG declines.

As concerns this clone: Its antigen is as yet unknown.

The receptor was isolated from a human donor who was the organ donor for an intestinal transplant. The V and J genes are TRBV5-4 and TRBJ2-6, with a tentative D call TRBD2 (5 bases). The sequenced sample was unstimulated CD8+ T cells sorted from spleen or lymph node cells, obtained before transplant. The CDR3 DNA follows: TGTGCCAGCAGCGAACGGGGTTCCAGCTCTGGGGCCAACGTCCTGACTTTC. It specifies CASSERGSSSGANVLTF.